This T cell receptor beta chain was observed in a study of vaccination and CD4 T cells after COVID-19. Whole-study findings and limits: Convalescent patients' median share of reactive clones seen only post-vaccination was about 87%.

The treatment here: roughly 10-day PBMC culture with coronavirus spike peptide pools or control peptides (ViraFEST assay). The CDR3 sequence is 13 residues long. V was cut by 0 bases and J by 4 bases, with 6 bases left in between. Germline V CDR1 and CDR2: SEHNR, FQNEAQ (reference sequence). Sequenced with the Oncomine TCR Beta short-read assay was DNA taken from cultured CD4+ T cells. One entry per CDR3 protein results from TCRdb running MiXCR on the PCR reads. The repertoire holds about 12,000 distinct CDR3 sequences, with under 80% as singletons. Points on this clonotype: Its antigen remains unidentified.

The V and J genes are TRBV7-9 and TRBJ1-2, with unresolved D. The material sequenced was CD4+ T cells from blood, cultured in vitro. The receptor comes from a human donor who had recovered from COVID-19. The CDR3 region has the DNA TGTGCCAGCAGCTTAGCGGGCGTCTATGGCTACACCTTC. Translated: CASSLAGVYGYTF.